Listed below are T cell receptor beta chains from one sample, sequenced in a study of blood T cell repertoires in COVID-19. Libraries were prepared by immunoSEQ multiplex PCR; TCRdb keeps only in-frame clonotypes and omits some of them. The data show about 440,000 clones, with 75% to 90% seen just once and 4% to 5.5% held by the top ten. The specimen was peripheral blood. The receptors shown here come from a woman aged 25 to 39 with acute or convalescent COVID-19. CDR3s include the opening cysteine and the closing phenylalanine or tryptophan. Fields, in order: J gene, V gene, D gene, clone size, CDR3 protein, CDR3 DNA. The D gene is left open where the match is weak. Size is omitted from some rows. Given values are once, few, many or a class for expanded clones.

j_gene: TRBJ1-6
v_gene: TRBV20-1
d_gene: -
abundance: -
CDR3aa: CSASSDSPLHF
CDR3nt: TGCAGTGCTAGTTCCGATTCACCCCTCCACTTT

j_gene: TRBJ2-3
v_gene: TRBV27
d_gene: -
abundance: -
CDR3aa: CASSFGLATDTQYF
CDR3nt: TGTGCCAGCAGTTTCGGCCTAGCCACAGATACGCAGTATTTT

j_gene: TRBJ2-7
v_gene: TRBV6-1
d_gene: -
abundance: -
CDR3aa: CASSEEPGPNRYEQYF
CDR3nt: TGTGCCAGCAGTGAAGAGCCAGGGCCAAACCGCTACGAGCAGTACTTC

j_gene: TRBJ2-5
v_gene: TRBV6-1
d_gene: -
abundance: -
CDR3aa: CASSEGQGRETQYF
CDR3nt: TGTGCCAGCAGTGAGGGGCAGGGGAGAGAGACCCAGTACTTC

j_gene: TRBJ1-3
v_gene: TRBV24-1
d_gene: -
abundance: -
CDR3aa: CATSDTQSGNTIYF
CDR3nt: TGTGCCACCAGTGACACACAGAGTGGAAACACCATATATTTT

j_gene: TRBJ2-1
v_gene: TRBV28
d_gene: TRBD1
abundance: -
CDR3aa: CASSQTGPSYNEQFF
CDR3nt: TGTGCCAGCAGCCAGACAGGGCCCAGCTACAATGAGCAGTTCTTC

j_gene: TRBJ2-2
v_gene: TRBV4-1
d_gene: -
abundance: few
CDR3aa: CASSHRQEITGELFF
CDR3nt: TGCGCCAGCAGCCACAGACAGGAGATCACCGGGGAGCTGTTTTTT

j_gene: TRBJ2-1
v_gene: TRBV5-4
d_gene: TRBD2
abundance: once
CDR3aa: CASSVAGGGSYNEQFF
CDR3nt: TGTGCCAGCAGCGTAGCGGGGGGGGGCTCCTACAATGAGCAGTTCTTC

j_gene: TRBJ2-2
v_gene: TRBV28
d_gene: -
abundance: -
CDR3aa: CASSLLQGFGELFF
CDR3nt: TGTGCCAGCAGTTTACTACAGGGTTTCGGGGAGCTGTTTTTT

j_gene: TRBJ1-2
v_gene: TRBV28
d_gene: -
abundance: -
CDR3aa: CASSSPGDAIYGYTF
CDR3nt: TGTGCCAGCAGTTCTCCGGGGGACGCAATCTATGGCTACACCTTC

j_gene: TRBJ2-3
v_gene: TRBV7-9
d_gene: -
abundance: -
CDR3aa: CASRDTGNTDTQYF
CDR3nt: TGTGCCAGCAGAGATACAGGGAACACAGATACGCAGTATTTT

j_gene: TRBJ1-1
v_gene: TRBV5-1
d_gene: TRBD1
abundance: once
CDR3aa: CASSLGQGVTEAFF
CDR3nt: TGCGCCAGCAGCTTGGGACAGGGAGTCACTGAAGCTTTCTTT

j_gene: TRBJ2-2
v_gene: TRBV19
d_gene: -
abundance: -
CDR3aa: CASSPQDANTGELFF
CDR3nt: TGTGCCAGTAGTCCACAGGACGCGAACACCGGGGAGCTGTTTTTT

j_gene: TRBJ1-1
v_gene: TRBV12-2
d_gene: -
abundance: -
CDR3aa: CASRPGGNEAFF
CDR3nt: TGTGCAAGTCGCCCGGGGGGTAATGAAGCTTTCTTT

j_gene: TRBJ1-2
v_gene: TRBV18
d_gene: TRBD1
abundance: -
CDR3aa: CASSPPQGGSRSGSSQANYGYTF
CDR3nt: TGTGCCAGCTCACCTCCTCAGGGGGGCAGCCGCTCCGGATCCAGTCAAGCTAACTATGGCTACACCTTC

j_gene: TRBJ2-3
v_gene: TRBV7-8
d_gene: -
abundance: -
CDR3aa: CASSLAFVRQVITDTQYF
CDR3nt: TGTGCCAGCAGCTTAGCATTTGTACGCCAGGTTATCACAGATACGCAGTATTTT

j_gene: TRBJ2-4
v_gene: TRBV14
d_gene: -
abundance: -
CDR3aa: CASSLGGDIQYF
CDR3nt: TGTGCCAGCAGCCTAGGGGGAGACATTCAGTACTTC

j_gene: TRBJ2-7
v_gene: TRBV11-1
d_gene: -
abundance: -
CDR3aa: CASSFGGFYEQYF
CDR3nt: TGTGCCAGCAGCTTTGGCGGATTCTACGAGCAGTACTTC

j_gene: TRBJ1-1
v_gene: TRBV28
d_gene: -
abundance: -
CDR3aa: CASSFWGGAGTEAFF
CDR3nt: TGTGCCAGCAGTTTTTGGGGAGGGGCGGGCACTGAAGCTTTCTTT

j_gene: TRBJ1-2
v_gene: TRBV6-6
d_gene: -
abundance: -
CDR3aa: CARRKSNYGYTF
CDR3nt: TGTGCCAGGAGGAAATCTAACTATGGCTACACCTTC

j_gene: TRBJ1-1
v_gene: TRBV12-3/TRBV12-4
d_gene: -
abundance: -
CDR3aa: CAITRTANTEAFF
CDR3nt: TGTGCCATTACACGGACAGCGAACACTGAAGCTTTCTTT

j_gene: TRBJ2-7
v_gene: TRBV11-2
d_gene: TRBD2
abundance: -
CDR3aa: CASSLGGGGPYEQYF
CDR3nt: TGTGCCAGCAGCTTAGGGGGCGGGGGACCCTACGAGCAGTACTTC